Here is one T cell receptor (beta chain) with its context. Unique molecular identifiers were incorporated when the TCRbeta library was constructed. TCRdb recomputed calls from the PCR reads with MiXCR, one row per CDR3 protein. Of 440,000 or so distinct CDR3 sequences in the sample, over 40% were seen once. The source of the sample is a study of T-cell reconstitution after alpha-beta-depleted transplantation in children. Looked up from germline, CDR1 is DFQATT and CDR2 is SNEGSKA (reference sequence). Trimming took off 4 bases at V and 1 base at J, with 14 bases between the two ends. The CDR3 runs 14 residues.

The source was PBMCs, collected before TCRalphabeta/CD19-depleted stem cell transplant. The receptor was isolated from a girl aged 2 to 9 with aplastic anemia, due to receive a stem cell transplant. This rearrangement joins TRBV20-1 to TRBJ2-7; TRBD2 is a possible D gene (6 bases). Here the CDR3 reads CSAIGGERSYEQYF. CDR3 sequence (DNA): TGCAGTGCTATAGGCGGGGAAAGATCCTACGAGCAGTACTTC.